These 15 T cell receptor beta chains were sequenced from one sample in a study of blood T cell repertoires in COVID-19. Clones were sequenced by immunoSEQ multiplex PCR, and TCRdb holds only the in-frame ones, with some missing. The sample contains some 130,000 clones, about 78% of which appear only once. Material: peripheral blood. Every receptor here comes from a man aged 55 to 70 who had recovered from COVID-19.

This chain connects TRBV21-1 to TRBJ2-7; whether TRBD1, the table's D call, matches the DNA was not checked. TRBV21-1 is a documented pseudogene. The CDR3 runs 19 residues. CDR3 sequence: CASSNPGTGTSQVLGEQYF. In nucleotides, the CDR3 is TGTGCCAGCAGCAACCCCGGGACAGGGACCTCCCAAGTCCTGGGGGAGCAGTACTTC.

This clone has just one count. The V and J genes are TRBV18 and TRBJ1-1; no clear D gene. Looked up from germline, CDR1 is KGHSH and CDR2 is LQKENI. The CDR3 is 15 residues long. V was shortened by 0 bases and J by 3 bases, with 11 bases between the two germline ends. CDR3 in amino acids: CASSPPAAVDTEAFF. CDR3 nucleotides: TGTGCCAGCTCACCACCGGCAGCGGTGGACACTGAAGCTTTCTTT.

V usage is TRBV28 and J usage is TRBJ2-2, with D perhaps matching TRBD2 (6 bases). The ends were cut back, 6 bases at V and 4 bases at J, with 15 bases in the middle. CDR3 length: 15 amino acids. The germline V gene encodes CDR1 MDHEN and CDR2 SYDVKM. CDR3 DNA: TGTGCCAGCAGCGAATACAGGCGGGGCACCGGGGAGCTGTTTTTT. Protein: CASSEYRRGTGELFF.

The chain joins TRBV11-2 to TRBJ1-1; D is uncertain. Germline V lookup: CDR1 SGHAT, CDR2 FQNNGV. CDR3 size: 17 residues. Deletions cut 0 bases from V and 0 bases from J, with 14 bases between. In nucleotides, the CDR3 is TGTGCCAGCAGCTTAGATCGAGGGTTTCCCTTGAACACTGAAGCTTTCTTT. Translation gives CASSLDRGFPLNTEAFF.

The chain combines TRBV3-1 (or the pseudogene TRBV3-2) with TRBJ1-6; 10 nucleotides match TRBD1. CDR3 size: 16 residues. J lost 8 bases, V lost 4 bases, and 8 bases had no gene match. Germline lookup yields CDR1 LGHDT and CDR2 YNNKEL (reference sequence). The CDR3 DNA reads TGTGCCAGCAGCCCTTGGACAGGGGGGCAAGATTCACCCCTCCACTTT. It specifies CASSPWTGGQDSPLHF.

This chain uses TRBV18 with TRBJ2-7; weak D call: TRBD2 (5 bases). Trimming cost V 3 bases and J 4 bases, with 13 bases left between them. The length of the CDR3 is 14 residues. Germline loops: CDR1 KGHSH, CDR2 LQKENI. CDR3 residues: CASSPGFEGYEQYF. The CDR3 nucleotides are TGTGCCAGCTCACCGGGGTTTGAGGGTTACGAGCAGTACTTC.

This clone was recorded only once. The chain is built from TRBV2 and TRBJ1-1; 7 bases map to TRBD1. With V trimmed by 5 bases and J by 0 bases, 3 bases remained unmatched. Germline V gene data show CDR1 as SNHLY and CDR2 as FYNNEI. This CDR3 spans 14 amino acids. Here the CDR3 DNA reads TGTGCCAGCAGTACCGGGACAGTGAACACTGAAGCTTTCTTT. This encodes CASSTGTVNTEAFF.

The V call is TRBV5-1, the J call TRBJ1-2, with 11 bases identical to TRBD1. Germline V gene data show CDR1 as SGHRS and CDR2 as YFSETQ. Losses at the gene ends were 4 bases for V and 8 bases for J; bases not matched to a gene: 7. The CDR3 spans 14 residues. CDR3 sequence (DNA): TGCGCCAGCAGCCCCTTGGACAGGGGGCAAGGCTACACCTTC. It translates to CASSPLDRGQGYTF.

The chain links TRBV11-3 to TRBJ2-1; D may be TRBD2 (5 bases). With 5 bases removed from V and 0 bases from J, the gap between germline ends came to 11 bases. The CDR3 is made up of 15 amino acids. CDR1 and CDR2 (germline): SGHNT, YENEEA. Written as DNA, the CDR3 is TGTGCCAGCAGCCAAAAGCGGAGCTCCTACAATGAGCAGTTCTTC. Its translation is CASSQKRSSYNEQFF.

The V and J genes are TRBV6-5 and TRBJ1-5; TRBD1 agrees at 7 bases. J lost 7 bases, V lost 0 bases, and 6 bases had no gene match. The CDR3 has 15 amino acids. Per germline, CDR1 MNHEY and CDR2 SVGAGI. CDR3 DNA: TGTGCCAGCAGTTACTCGATAGACAGGGTCCAGCCCCAGCATTTT. It codes for CASSYSIDRVQPQHF.

The rearrangement uses TRBV9 and TRBJ2-3; perhaps TRBD2 as D (6 bases). The CDR3 is 16 residues long. The germline V gene encodes CDR1 SGDLS and CDR2 YYNGEE. V gave up 1 base and J gave up 0 bases, with 12 bases separating them. For the CDR3, the DNA is TGTGCCAGCAGCGTACGGGCCGGGACTAGCACAGATACGCAGTATTTT. It specifies CASSVRAGTSTDTQYF.

The V gene is TRBV28, the J gene TRBJ2-1; 8 bases line up with TRBD1. The CDR3 loop spans 17 amino acids. Germline trimming cut 4 bases from V and 4 bases from J; bases unmatched to any gene: 12. CDR1 and CDR2 from the germline V gene are MDHEN and SYDVKM. Here the CDR3 DNA reads TGTGCCAGCAGTTCGGCCAGGGGGCCACAATTATACAATGAGCAGTTCTTC. Its protein is CASSSARGPQLYNEQFF.

V usage is TRBV28 and J usage is TRBJ1-1, with D uncertain. CDR3 length: 14 residues. V lost 3 bases to trimming and J lost 3 bases, with 11 bases between them. Germline CDR1 reads MDHEN; CDR2 reads SYDVKM. The CDR3: CASSLRGEDTEAFF. The CDR3 DNA sequence: TGTGCCAGCAGTTTGCGGGGTGAGGACACTGAAGCTTTCTTT.

The sample holds one count of this clone. The V and J genes are TRBV19 and TRBJ2-2, with D unresolved. The CDR3 covers 16 residues. The V gene's germline CDR1 is LNHDA and CDR2 SQIVND (reference sequence). The ends were cut back, 3 bases at V and 4 bases at J, with 15 bases in the middle. As DNA, the CDR3 is TGTGCCAGTAGTATGAGGCCAGTGTTAAGCACCGGGGAGCTGTTTTTT. This translates into CASSMRPVLSTGELFF.

This clone was observed a few times. The V call is TRBV4-3, the J call TRBJ2-1; D is perhaps TRBD1 (6 bases). Germline CDR1 is LGHNA and CDR2 is YSLEER. V was trimmed by 0 bases and J by 6 bases, leaving 15 bases between them. This CDR3 has 16 residues. The CDR3 spells CASSQEGTPVANEQFF. The CDR3 DNA is TGCGCCAGCAGCCAAGAGGGGACACCGGTAGCCAATGAGCAGTTCTTC.